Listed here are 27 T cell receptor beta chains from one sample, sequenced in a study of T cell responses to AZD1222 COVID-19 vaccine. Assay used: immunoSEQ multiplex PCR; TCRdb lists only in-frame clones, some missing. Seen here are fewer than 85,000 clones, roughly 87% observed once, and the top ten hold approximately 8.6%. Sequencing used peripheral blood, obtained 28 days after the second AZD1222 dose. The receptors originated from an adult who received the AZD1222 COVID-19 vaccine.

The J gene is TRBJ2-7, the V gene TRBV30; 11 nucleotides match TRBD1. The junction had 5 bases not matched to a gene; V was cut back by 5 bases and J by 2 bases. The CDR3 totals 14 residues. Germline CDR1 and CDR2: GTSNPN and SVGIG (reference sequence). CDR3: CAWADRGRPYEQYF. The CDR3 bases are TGTGCCTGGGCGGACAGGGGGCGCCCCTACGAGCAGTACTTC.

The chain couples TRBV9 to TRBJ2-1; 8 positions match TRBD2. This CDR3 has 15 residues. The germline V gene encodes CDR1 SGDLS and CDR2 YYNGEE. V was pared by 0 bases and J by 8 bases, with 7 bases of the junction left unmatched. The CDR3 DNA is TGTGCCAGCAGCGTAGGAGGGACTAGTGTCCATGAGCAGTTCTTC. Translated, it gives CASSVGGTSVHEQFF.

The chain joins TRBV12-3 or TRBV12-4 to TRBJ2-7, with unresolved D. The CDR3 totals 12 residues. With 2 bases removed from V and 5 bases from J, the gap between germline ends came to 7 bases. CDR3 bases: TGTGCCAGCAGTTTATCACACCACGAGCAGTACTTC. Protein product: CASSLSHHEQYF.

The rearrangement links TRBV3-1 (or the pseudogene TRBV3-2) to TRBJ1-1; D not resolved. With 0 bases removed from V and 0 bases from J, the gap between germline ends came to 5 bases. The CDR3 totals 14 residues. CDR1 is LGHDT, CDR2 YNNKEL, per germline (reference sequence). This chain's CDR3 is CASSQDILNTEAFF. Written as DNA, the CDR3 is TGTGCCAGCAGCCAAGATATCTTGAACACTGAAGCTTTCTTT.

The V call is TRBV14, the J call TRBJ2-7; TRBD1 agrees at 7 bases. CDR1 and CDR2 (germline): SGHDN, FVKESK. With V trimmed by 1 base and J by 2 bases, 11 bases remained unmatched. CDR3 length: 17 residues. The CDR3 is CASSQGFRTGQTYEQYF. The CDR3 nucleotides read TGTGCCAGCAGCCAAGGATTCAGGACAGGCCAGACCTACGAGCAGTACTTC.

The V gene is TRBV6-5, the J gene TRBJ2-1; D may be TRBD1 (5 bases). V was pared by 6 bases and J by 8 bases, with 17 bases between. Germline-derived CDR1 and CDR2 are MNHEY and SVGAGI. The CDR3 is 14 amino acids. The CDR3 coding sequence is TGTGCCAGCAGCTACCGGACAATATGGGATGAGCAGTTCTTC. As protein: CASSYRTIWDEQFF.

This CDR3 reads CASSPTGANTEAFF. CDR3 DNA sequence: TGTGCCAGCAGCCCCACAGGAGCGAACACTGAAGCTTTCTTT. The V gene is TRBV2, the J gene TRBJ1-1; a possible D gene is TRBD1 (5 bases). Trimming left V 6 bases short and J 1 base short, with 12 bases between. There are 14 residues in the CDR3. Germline V gene lookup returns CDR1 SNHLY and CDR2 FYNNEI.

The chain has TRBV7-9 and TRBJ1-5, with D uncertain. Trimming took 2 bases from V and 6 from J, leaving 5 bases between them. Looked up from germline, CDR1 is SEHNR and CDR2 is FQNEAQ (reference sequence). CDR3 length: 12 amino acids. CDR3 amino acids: CASSLRGQPQHF. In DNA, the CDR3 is TGTGCCAGCAGCTTACGGGGTCAGCCCCAGCATTTT.

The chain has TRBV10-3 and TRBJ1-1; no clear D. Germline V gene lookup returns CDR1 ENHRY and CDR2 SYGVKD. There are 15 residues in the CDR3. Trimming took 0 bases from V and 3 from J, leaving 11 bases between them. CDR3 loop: CAISESRSTYTEAFF. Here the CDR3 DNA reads TGTGCCATCAGTGAGTCGCGGAGCACCTACACTGAAGCTTTCTTT.

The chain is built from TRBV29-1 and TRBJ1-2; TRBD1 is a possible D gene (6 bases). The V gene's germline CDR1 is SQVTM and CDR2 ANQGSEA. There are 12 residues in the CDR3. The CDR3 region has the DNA TGCAGTGCCACCGGGACAAACTATGGCTACACCTTC. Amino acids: CSATGTNYGYTF.

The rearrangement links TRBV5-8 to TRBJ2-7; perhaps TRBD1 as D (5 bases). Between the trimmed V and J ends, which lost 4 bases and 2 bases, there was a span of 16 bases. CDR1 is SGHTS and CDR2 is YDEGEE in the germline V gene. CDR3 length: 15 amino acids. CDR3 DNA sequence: TGTGCCAGCAGCCCGGACACCCCGGGTGCCTACGAGCAGTACTTC. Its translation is CASSPDTPGAYEQYF. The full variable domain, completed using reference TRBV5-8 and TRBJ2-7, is EAGVTQSPTHLIKTRGQQATLRCSPISGHTSVYWYQQALGLGLQFLLWYDEGEERNRGNFPPRFSGRQFPNYSSELNVNALELEDSALYLCASSPDTPGAYEQYFGPGTRLTVT.

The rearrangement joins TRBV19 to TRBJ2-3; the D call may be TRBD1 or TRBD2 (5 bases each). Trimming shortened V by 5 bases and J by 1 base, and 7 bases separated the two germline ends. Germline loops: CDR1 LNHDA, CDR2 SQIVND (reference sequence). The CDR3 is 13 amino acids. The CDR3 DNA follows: TGTGCCAGTAGTGGGGGACGCACAGATACGCAGTATTTT. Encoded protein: CASSGGRTDTQYF.

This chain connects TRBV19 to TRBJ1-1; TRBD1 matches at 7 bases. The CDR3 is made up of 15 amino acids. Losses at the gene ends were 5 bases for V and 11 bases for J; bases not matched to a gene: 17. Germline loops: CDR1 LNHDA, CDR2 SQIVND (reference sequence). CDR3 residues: CASSQPRDSLFLAFF. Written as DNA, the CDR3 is TGTGCCAGTAGTCAGCCCCGGGACAGCTTATTTCTTGCTTTCTTT.

The CDR3 here is CASSQAARASNNEQFF. The DNA for the CDR3 is TGCGCCAGCAGCCAAGCCGCCCGGGCCTCAAACAATGAGCAGTTCTTC. The chain couples TRBV4-3 to TRBJ2-1; no reliable D call. Germline V gene lookup returns CDR1 LGHNA and CDR2 YSLEER. Trimming removed 1 base at V and 5 bases at J, with 15 bases between. The CDR3 sequence is 16 residues long.

This CDR3 is CASSRVGRSYNEQFF. The CDR3 nucleotides are TGTGCCAGCTCACGGGTCGGGCGGTCCTACAATGAGCAGTTCTTC. The chain uses TRBV18 and TRBJ2-1, with D unresolved. V lost 4 bases and J 1 base, leaving 11 bases between the germline ends. The CDR3 is 15 amino acids. Germline V CDR1 and CDR2: KGHSH, LQKENI.

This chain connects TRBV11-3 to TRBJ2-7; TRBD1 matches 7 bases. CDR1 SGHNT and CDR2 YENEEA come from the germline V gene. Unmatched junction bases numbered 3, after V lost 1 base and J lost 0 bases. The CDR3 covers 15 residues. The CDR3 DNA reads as TGTGCCAGCAGCTTAGGACAGGGACCCTCCTACGAGCAGTACTTC. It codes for CASSLGQGPSYEQYF. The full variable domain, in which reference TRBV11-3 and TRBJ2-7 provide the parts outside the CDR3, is EAGVVQSPRYKIIEKKQPVAFWCNPISGHNTLYWYLQNLGQGPELLIRYENEEAVDDSQLPKDRFSAERLKGVDSTLKIQPAELGDSAVYLCASSLGQGPSYEQYFGPGTRLTVT.

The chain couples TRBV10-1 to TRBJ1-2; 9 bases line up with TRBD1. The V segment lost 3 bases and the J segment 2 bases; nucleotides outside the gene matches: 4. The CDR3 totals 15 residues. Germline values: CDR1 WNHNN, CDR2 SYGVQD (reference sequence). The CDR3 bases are TGCGCCAGCAGTGACCAAGGGACAGGGAACTATGGCTACACCTTC. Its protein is CASSDQGTGNYGYTF.

Here the CDR3 reads CASSESRRGTGGTEAFF. The CDR3 region has the DNA TGTGCCAGCAGTGAATCCCGTCGCGGGACAGGGGGCACTGAAGCTTTCTTT. The chain carries TRBV25-1 and TRBJ1-1; TRBD1 matches 11 bases. J lost 4 bases, V lost 1 base, and 8 bases had no gene match. The CDR3 has 17 amino acids. From germline, CDR1 is MGHDK and CDR2 SYGVNS.

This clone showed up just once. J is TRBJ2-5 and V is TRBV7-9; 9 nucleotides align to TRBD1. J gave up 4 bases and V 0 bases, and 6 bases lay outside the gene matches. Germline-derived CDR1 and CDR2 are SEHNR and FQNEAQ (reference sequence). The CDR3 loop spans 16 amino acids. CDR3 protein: CASSLARRQGGETQYF. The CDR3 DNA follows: TGTGCCAGCAGCTTAGCGCGGAGACAGGGGGGAGAGACCCAGTACTTC.

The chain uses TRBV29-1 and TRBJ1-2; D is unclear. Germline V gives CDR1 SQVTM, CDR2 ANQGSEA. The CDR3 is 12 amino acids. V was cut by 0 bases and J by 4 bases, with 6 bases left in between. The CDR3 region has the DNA TGCAGCGTTGAAGACGGGCCCTATGGCTACACCTTC. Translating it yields CSVEDGPYGYTF.

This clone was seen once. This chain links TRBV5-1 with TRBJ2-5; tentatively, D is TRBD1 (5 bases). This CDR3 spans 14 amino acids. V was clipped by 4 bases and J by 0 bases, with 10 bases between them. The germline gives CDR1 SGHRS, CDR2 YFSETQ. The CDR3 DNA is TGCGCCAGCAGCCCACGACAGTACCAAGAGACCCAGTACTTC. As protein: CASSPRQYQETQYF.

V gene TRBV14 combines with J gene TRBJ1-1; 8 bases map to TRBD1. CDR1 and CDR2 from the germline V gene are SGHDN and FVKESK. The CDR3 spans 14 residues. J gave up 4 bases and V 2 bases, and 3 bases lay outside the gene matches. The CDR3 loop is CASSQRTGGTEAFF. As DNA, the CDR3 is TGTGCCAGCAGCCAAAGAACAGGGGGCACTGAAGCTTTCTTT.

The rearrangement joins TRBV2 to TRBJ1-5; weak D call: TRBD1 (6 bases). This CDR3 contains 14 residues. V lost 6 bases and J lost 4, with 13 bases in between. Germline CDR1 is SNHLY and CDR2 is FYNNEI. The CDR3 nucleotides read TGTGCCAGCAGCCGGACAGATCATAATCAGCCCCAGCATTTT. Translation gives CASSRTDHNQPQHF. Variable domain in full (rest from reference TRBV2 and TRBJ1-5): EPEVTQTPSHQVTQMGQEVILRCVPISNHLYFYWYRQILGQKVEFLVSFYNNEISEKSEIFDDQFSVERPDGSNFTLKIRSTKLEDSAMYFCASSRTDHNQPQHFGDGTRLSIL.

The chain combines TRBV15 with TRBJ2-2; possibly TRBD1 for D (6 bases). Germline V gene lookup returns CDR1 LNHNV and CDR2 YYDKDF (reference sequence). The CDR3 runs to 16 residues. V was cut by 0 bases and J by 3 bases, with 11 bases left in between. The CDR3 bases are TGTGCCACCAGCAGAGATGGGGGCATAGACACCGGGGAGCTGTTTTTT. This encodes CATSRDGGIDTGELFF.

The CDR3 nucleotides read TGTGCCAGCAGCCCCGGGACAGGGGGCTACGAGCAGTACTTC. This encodes CASSPGTGGYEQYF. This chain links TRBV27 with TRBJ2-7, with 11 bases aligning to TRBD1. The CDR3 runs 14 residues. J lost 3 bases, V lost 6 bases, and 4 bases had no gene match. CDR1 and CDR2 from the germline V gene are MNHEY and SMNVEV (reference sequence).

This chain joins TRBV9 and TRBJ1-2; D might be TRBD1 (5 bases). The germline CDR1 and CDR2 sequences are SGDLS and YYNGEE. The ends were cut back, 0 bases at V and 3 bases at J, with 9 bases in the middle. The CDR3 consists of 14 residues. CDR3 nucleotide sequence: TGTGCCAGCAGCGTAGGAGAGGGGTACTATGGCTACACCTTC. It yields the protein CASSVGEGYYGYTF. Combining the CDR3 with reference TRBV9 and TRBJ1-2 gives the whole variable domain DSGVTQTPKHLITATGQRVTLRCSPRSGDLSVYWYQQSLDQGLQFLIQYYNGEERAKGNILERFSAQQFPDLHSELNLSSLELGDSALYFCASSVGEGYYGYTFGSGTRLTVV.

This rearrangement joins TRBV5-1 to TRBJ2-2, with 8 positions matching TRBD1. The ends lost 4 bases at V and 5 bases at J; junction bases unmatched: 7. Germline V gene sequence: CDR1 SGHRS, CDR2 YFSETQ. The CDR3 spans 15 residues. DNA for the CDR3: TGCGCCAGCAGCACGACGACAGGGGAAACCGGGGAGCTGTTTTTT. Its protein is CASSTTTGETGELFF.